These 20 T cell receptor beta chains originate from one sample sequenced in a study of shared clonotypes between healthy human individuals. Libraries were prepared by immunoSEQ multiplex PCR; TCRdb keeps only in-frame clonotypes and omits some of them. Of roughly 510,000 clones detected, 75% to 80% appear once; the ten largest clones hold approximately 12%. The specimen sequenced was PBMCs. The receptor source for this set is a middle-aged woman in good health. Some clones in this sample may be carry-over from other donors' samples.

CDR3 amino acids: CASSLPSSYNEQFF. As DNA, the CDR3 is TGTGCCAGCAGCTTGCCCAGCTCTTACAATGAGCAGTTCTTC. The chain recombines TRBV7-9 with TRBJ2-1; D unclear. This CDR3 contains 14 residues. V was cut by 3 bases and J by 4 bases, with 10 bases left in between. Germline V gene sequence: CDR1 SEHNR, CDR2 FQNEAQ (reference sequence).

The rearrangement joins TRBV11-2 to TRBJ2-2, with TRBD1 as a possible D gene (7 bases). Germline V lookup: CDR1 SGHAT, CDR2 FQNNGV. This CDR3 comprises 16 residues. V was pared by 5 bases and J by 0 bases, with 13 bases between. Here the CDR3 DNA reads TGTGCCAGCAGCCTCGCAGGGGGGACGAACACCGGGGAGCTGTTTTTT. As protein: CASSLAGGTNTGELFF.

This clone was seen once. The J gene is TRBJ2-2, the V gene TRBV6-1; 8 bases align to TRBD2. Trimming took 2 bases from V and 5 from J; bases not matched to a gene: 4. Germline CDR1 is MNHNS and CDR2 is SASEGT. The CDR3 is 15 residues long. This chain's CDR3 is CASSERGGITGELFF. The CDR3 DNA is TGTGCCAGCAGTGAACGGGGGGGTATTACCGGGGAGCTGTTTTTT.

The chain uses TRBV5-1 and TRBJ2-3; the D gene is possibly TRBD2 (6 bases). Trimming left V 0 bases short and J 5 bases short, with 10 bases between. The CDR3 spans 14 residues. CDR1 SGHRS and CDR2 YFSETQ come from the germline V gene. For the CDR3, the DNA is TGCGCCAGCAGCTTGGATAGCGGAAGAGATACGCAGTATTTT. It codes for CASSLDSGRDTQYF. The full variable domain, completed using reference TRBV5-1 and TRBJ2-3, is KAGVTQTPRYLIKTRGQQVTLSCSPISGHRSVSWYQQTPGQGLQFLFEYFSETQRNKGNFPGRFSGRQFSNSRSEMNVSTLELGDSALYLCASSLDSGRDTQYFGPGTRLTVL.

The chain couples TRBV11-2 to TRBJ2-3, with unresolved D. V gave up 3 bases and J gave up 4 bases, with 14 bases separating them. Germline assignment: CDR1 SGHAT and CDR2 FQNNGV. The CDR3 sequence is 15 residues long. CDR3 DNA: TGTGCCAGCAGCTTCCGTTCCAGGCCCTCAGATACGCAGTATTTT. Translation gives CASSFRSRPSDTQYF.

The chain joins TRBV28 to TRBJ2-1; 9 bases agree with TRBD2. There are 15 residues in the CDR3. V was pared by 2 bases and J by 3 bases, with 2 bases of the junction left unmatched. The germline V gene encodes CDR1 MDHEN and CDR2 SYDVKM. DNA for the CDR3: TGTGCCAGCAGTTTAAGAGCGGGGGGCTACAATGAGCAGTTCTTC. Its translation: CASSLRAGGYNEQFF.

The V call is TRBV6-4, the J call TRBJ2-1, with 7 positions matching TRBD2. The CDR3 consists of 14 residues. V was pared by 5 bases and J by 6 bases, with 7 bases of the junction left unmatched. Per germline, CDR1 MRHNA and CDR2 SNTAGT. CDR3 sequence reads: CASSTTGTINEQFF. As DNA, the CDR3 is TGTGCCAGCAGTACCACCGGGACTATCAATGAGCAGTTCTTC.

For this clone: Other DNA sequences in the same sample also yield this CDR3. The gene calls are TRBV9 and TRBJ2-7; 9 bases are shared with TRBD2. V dropped 4 bases and J dropped 0; count of bases not matched to a gene: 5. The CDR3 is made up of 15 amino acids. The V gene's germline CDR1 is SGDLS and CDR2 YYNGEE. Here the CDR3 reads CASSPRSGSSYEQYF. The CDR3 DNA sequence: TGTGCCAGCAGCCCCCGTAGCGGGAGCTCCTACGAGCAGTACTTC.

The chain has TRBV7-2 and TRBJ2-3; D gene uncertain. Germline CDR1 and CDR2: SGHTA and FQGNSA. This CDR3 has 17 amino acids. The ends were cut back, 2 bases at V and 0 bases at J, with 15 bases in the middle. This CDR3 reads CASSLQGSPGSTDTQYF. The CDR3 DNA reads TGTGCCAGCAGCTTACAAGGGTCGCCTGGGAGCACAGATACGCAGTATTTT.

This clone was counted only a few times. J is TRBJ1-1 and V is TRBV9; D is unclear. The CDR3 sequence is 14 residues long. The ends were cut back, 2 bases at V and 1 base at J, with 9 bases in the middle. Germline V gene data show CDR1 as SGDLS and CDR2 as YYNGEE. This CDR3 is CASSVNSWNTEAFF. The CDR3 coding sequence is TGTGCCAGCAGCGTGAACTCCTGGAACACTGAAGCTTTCTTT.

This clone was seen more than once but under ten times. Other nucleotide sequences in the sample specify the same CDR3. The chain uses TRBV5-1 and TRBJ2-1, with 10 positions matching TRBD2. CDR3 length: 17 residues. V was pared by 0 bases and J by 1 base, with 4 bases of the junction left unmatched. Germline assignment: CDR1 SGHRS and CDR2 YFSETQ. DNA of the CDR3: TGCGCCAGCAGCTTGGAGGCTAGCGGGAGTTCCTACAATGAGCAGTTCTTC. It encodes CASSLEASGSSYNEQFF.

V and J are TRBV7-6 and TRBJ2-1; D is perhaps TRBD2 (6 bases). V lost 5 bases to trimming and J lost 5 bases, with 16 bases between them. CDR1 is SGHVS and CDR2 is FNYEAQ in the germline V gene. This CDR3 comprises 15 residues. The CDR3 DNA reads TGTGCCAGCAGCCCCCGGGGTAGCGGTAACAATGAGCAGTTCTTC. Protein sequence: CASSPRGSGNNEQFF.

This clone was counted once. V gene TRBV7-8 combines with J gene TRBJ1-3; the D gene is possibly TRBD1 (6 bases). Trimming took off 1 base at V and 2 bases at J, with 12 bases between the two ends. Germline loops: CDR1 SGHVS, CDR2 FQNEAQ. CDR3 length: 16 amino acids. The DNA of the CDR3 is TGTGCCAGCAGCTTAGTTGGGGGGCTTACTGGAAACACCATATATTTT. Protein: CASSLVGGLTGNTIYF.

A single count supports this clone. J is TRBJ2-7 and V is TRBV19, with unresolved D. The length of the CDR3 is 14 residues. Trimming left V 9 bases short and J 3 bases short, with 18 bases between. CDR1 and CDR2 (germline): LNHDA, SQIVND (reference sequence). This chain's CDR3 is CASTPTSADYEQYF. In DNA form, the CDR3 reads TGTGCCAGCACACCAACCAGTGCAGACTACGAGCAGTACTTC. Complete variable domain (other parts from reference TRBV19 and TRBJ2-7): DGGITQSPKYLFRKEGQNVTLSCEQNLNHDAMYWYRQDPGQGLRLIYYSQIVNDFQKGDIAEGYSVSREKKESFPLTVTSAQKNPTAFYLCASTPTSADYEQYFGPGTRLTVT.

The V and J genes are TRBV6-5 and TRBJ2-4; 10 bases are shared with TRBD2. Germline CDR1 MNHEY, CDR2 SVGAGI. The length of the CDR3 is 15 residues. V trimming: 5 bases; J trimming: 6 bases; junction bases outside the gene matches: 7. CDR3 nucleotides: TGTGCCAGCAGTGTGATAGCGGGAGGAGTAAACATTCAGTACTTC. This translates into CASSVIAGGVNIQYF.

The chain couples TRBV19 to TRBJ2-1; 11 bases match TRBD1. The CDR3 covers 16 residues. V shed 0 bases, J shed 3 bases, and the junction held 1 base outside the gene matches. Germline CDR1 LNHDA, CDR2 SQIVND (reference sequence). DNA for the CDR3: TGTGCCAGTAGTATAGAGGGGACAGGGGGCTACAATGAGCAGTTCTTC. Translation: CASSIEGTGGYNEQFF.

V gene TRBV28 combines with J gene TRBJ1-5; D unclear. V was shortened by 6 bases and J by 3 bases, with 12 bases between the two germline ends. The CDR3 has 14 amino acids. CDR1 and CDR2 from the germline V gene are MDHEN and SYDVKM. The CDR3 nucleotides are TGTGCCAGCAGAGGGCCGGAGACCAATCAGCCCCAGCATTTT. Translating it yields CASRGPETNQPQHF.

The chain links TRBV18 to TRBJ1-4; 9 bases agree with TRBD1. The V gene's germline CDR1 is KGHSH and CDR2 LQKENI. This CDR3 region has 14 residues. V dropped 5 bases and J dropped 8; count of bases not matched to a gene: 6. The CDR3 sequence is CASSEDRGGEKLFF. As DNA, the CDR3 is TGTGCCAGCTCAGAGGACAGGGGTGGCGAAAAACTGTTTTTT.

The chain links TRBV27 to TRBJ2-7; 7 positions agree with TRBD1. V gave up 2 bases and J gave up 0 bases; unmatched junction bases: 4. This CDR3 spans 15 amino acids. Germline values: CDR1 MNHEY, CDR2 SMNVEV (reference sequence). Here the CDR3 reads CASSLRQGGSYEQYF. CDR3 in DNA: TGTGCCAGCAGTTTACGACAGGGTGGCTCCTACGAGCAGTACTTC.

The rearrangement joins TRBV19 to TRBJ2-5; D unclear. Trimming left V 10 bases short and J 4 bases short, with 16 bases between. Germline CDR1 reads LNHDA; CDR2 reads SQIVND (reference sequence). The CDR3 loop spans 13 amino acids. The CDR3 loop is CATLSLSGETQYF. The CDR3 DNA follows: TGTGCCACCCTGTCCTTATCGGGAGAGACCCAGTACTTC.